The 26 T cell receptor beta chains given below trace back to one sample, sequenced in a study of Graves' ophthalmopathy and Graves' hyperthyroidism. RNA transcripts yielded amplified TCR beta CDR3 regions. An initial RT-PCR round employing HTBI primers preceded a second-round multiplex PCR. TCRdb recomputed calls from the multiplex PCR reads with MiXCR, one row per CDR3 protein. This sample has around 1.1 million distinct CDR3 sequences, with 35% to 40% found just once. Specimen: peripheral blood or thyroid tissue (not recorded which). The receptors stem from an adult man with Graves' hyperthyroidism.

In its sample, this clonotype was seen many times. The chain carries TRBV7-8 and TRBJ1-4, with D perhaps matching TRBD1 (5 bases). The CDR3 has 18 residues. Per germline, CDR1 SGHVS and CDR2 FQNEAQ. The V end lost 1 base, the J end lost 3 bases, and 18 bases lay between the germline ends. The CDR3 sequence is CASSLVVLGRRANEKLFF. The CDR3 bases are TGTGCCAGCAGCTTAGTGGTTTTGGGGCGGCGCGCTAATGAAAAACTGTTTTTT.

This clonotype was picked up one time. DNA of the CDR3: TGCGCCAGCAGTGGTAAGCCCCAGCATTTT. This translates into CASSGKPQHF. The rearrangement links TRBV10-2 to TRBJ1-5; the D is unclear. V was pared by 4 bases and J by 8 bases, with 3 bases between. Per germline, CDR1 WSHSY and CDR2 SAAADI. This CDR3 spans 10 amino acids.

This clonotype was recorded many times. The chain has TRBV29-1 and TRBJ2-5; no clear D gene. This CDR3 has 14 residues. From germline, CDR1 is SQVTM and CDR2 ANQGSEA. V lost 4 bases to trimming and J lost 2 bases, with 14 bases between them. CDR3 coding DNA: TGCAGCGTTGTAACGGGCAGCTTACAAGAGACCCAGTACTTC. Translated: CSVVTGSLQETQYF.

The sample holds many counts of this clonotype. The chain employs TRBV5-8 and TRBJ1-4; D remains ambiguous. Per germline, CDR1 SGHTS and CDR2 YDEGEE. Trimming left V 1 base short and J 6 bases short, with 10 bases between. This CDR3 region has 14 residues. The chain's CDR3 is CASSLSRTDEKLFF. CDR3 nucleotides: TGTGCCAGCAGCTTGAGCAGGACCGATGAAAAACTGTTTTTT.

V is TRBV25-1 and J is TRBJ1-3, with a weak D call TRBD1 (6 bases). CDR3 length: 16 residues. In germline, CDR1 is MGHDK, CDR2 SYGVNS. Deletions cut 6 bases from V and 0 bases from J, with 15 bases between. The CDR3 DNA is TGTGCCAGCAGCGTTGACCCGGACAGCTCTGGAAACACCATATATTTT. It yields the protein CASSVDPDSSGNTIYF.

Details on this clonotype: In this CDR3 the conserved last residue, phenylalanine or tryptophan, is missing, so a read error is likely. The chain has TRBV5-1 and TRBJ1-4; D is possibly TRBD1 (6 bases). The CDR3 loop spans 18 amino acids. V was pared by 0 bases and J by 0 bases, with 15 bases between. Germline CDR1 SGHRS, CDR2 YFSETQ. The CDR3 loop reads CASSLGLQGFTTNEKLFL. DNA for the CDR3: TGCGCCAGCAGCTTGGGCCTTCAGGGGTTCACAACTAATGAAAAACTGTTTCTT.

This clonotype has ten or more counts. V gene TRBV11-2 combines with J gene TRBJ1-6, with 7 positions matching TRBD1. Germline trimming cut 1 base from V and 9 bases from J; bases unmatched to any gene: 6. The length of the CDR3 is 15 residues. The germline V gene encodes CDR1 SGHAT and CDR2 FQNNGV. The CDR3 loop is CASSLGYRGPSPLHF. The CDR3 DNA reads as TGTGCCAGCAGCTTAGGGTACAGGGGCCCTTCACCCCTCCACTTT.

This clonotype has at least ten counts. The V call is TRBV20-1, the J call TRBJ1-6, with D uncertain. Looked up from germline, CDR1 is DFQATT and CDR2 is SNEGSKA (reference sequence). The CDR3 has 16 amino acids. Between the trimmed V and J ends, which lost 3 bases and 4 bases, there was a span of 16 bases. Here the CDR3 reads CSASLGIRRYNSPLHF. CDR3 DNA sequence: TGCAGTGCTAGTCTCGGGATAAGGCGATATAATTCACCCCTCCACTTT.

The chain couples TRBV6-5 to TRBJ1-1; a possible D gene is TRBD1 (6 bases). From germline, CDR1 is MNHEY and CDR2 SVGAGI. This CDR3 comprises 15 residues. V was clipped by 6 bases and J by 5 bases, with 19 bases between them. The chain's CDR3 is CASSLQGHRETEAFF. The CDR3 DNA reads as TGTGCCAGCAGCCTACAGGGACACCGGGAGACTGAAGCTTTCTTT.

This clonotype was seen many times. The DNA of the CDR3 is TGTGCCAGCAGCTCAAGCTGGGCGGGAGGAACGGGGCAGTACTTC. It is translated as CASSSSWAGGTGQYF. This chain connects TRBV7-2 to TRBJ2-7; TRBD2 aligns across 8 bases. Germline-derived CDR1 and CDR2 are SGHTA and FQGNSA. The CDR3 consists of 15 residues. Trimming at V came to 4 bases and at J to 9 bases, leaving 14 bases not matched to a gene.

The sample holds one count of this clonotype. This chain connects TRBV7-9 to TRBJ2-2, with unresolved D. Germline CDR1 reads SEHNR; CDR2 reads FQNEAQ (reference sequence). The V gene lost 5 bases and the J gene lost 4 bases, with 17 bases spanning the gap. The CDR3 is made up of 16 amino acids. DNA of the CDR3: TGTGCCAGCAGCCAAGTGGAAGAGTCGGGCACCGGGGAGCTGTTTTTT. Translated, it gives CASSQVEESGTGELFF.

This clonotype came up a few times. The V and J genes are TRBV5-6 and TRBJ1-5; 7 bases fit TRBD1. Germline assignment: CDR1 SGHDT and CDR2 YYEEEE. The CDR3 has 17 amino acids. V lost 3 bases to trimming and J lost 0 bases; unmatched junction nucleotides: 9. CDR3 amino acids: CASSYAGGGFSNQPQHF. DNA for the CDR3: TGTGCCAGCAGCTACGCAGGGGGTGGTTTTAGCAATCAGCCCCAGCATTTT.

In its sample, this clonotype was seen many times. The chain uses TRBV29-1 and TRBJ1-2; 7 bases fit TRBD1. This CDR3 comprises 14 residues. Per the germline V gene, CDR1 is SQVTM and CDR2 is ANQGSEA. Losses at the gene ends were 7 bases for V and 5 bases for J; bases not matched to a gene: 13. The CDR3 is CSAPGTEASYGYTF. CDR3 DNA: TGCAGCGCGCCGGGGACAGAGGCTTCTTATGGCTACACCTTC.

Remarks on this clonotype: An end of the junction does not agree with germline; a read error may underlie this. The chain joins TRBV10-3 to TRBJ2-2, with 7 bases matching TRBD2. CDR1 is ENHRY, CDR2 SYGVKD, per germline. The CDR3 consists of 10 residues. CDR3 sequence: CAITGGGLFF. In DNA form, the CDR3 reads TGTGCCATCACGGGCGGGGGGCTGTTTTTT.

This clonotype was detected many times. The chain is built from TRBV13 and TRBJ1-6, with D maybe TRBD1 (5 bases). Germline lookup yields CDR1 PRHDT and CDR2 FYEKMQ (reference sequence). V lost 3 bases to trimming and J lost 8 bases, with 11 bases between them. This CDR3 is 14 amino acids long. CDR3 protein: CASSFGLRDSPLHF. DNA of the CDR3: TGTGCCAGCAGCTTTGGACTCAGGGATTCACCCCTCCACTTT.

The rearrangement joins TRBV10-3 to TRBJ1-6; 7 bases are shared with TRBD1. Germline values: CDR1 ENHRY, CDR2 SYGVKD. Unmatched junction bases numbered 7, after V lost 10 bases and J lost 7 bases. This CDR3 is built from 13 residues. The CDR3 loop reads CATGTVVNSPLHF. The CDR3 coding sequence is TGTGCCACGGGGACAGTTGTAAATTCACCCCTCCACTTT.

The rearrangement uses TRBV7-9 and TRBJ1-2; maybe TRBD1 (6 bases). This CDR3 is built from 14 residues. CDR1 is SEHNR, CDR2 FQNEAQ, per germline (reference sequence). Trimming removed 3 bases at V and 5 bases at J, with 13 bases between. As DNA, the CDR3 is TGTGCCAGCAGCTTTTTAAGGGGGAGGTATGGCTACACCTTC. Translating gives CASSFLRGRYGYTF.

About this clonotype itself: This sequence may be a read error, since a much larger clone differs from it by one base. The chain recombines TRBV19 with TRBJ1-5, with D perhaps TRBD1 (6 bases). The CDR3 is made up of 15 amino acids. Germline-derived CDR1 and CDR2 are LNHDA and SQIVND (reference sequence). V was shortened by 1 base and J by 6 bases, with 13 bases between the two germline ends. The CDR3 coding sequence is TGTGCCAGTAGTATAGTACCAGGGGCGGCTCAGCCCCAGCATTTT. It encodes CASSIVPGAAQPQHF.

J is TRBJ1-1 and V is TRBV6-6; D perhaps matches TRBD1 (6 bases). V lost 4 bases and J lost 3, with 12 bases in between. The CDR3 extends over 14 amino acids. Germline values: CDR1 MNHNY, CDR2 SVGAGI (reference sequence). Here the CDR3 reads CASSSSRGYTEAFF. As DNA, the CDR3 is TGTGCCAGCAGTTCAAGCAGGGGATACACTGAAGCTTTCTTT.

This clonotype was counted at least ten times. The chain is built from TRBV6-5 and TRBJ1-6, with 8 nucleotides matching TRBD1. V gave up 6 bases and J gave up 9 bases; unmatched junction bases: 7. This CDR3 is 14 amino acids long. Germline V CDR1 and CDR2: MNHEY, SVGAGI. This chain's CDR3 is CASRRQGALSPLHF. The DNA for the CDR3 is TGTGCCAGCAGGCGGCAGGGGGCGCTTTCACCCCTCCACTTT.

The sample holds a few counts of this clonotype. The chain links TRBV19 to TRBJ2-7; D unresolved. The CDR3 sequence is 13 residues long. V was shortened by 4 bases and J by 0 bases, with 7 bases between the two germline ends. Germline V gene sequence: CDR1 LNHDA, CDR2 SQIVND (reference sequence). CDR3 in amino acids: CASSKMSSYEQYF. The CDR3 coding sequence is TGTGCCAGTAGTAAAATGAGCTCCTACGAGCAGTACTTC.

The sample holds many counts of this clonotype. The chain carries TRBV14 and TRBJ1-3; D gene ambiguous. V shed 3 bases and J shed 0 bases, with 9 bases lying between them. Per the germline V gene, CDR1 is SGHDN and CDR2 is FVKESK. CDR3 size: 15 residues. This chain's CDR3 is CASSHRGSSGNTIYF. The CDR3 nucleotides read TGTGCCAGCAGCCACCGGGGTAGCTCTGGAAACACCATATATTTT. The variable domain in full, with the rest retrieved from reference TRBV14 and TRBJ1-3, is EAGVTQFPSHSVIEKGQTVTLRCDPISGHDNLYWYRRVMGKEIKFLLHFVKESKQDESGMPNNRFLAERTGGTYSTLKVQPAELEDSGVYFCASSHRGSSGNTIYFGEGSWLTVV.

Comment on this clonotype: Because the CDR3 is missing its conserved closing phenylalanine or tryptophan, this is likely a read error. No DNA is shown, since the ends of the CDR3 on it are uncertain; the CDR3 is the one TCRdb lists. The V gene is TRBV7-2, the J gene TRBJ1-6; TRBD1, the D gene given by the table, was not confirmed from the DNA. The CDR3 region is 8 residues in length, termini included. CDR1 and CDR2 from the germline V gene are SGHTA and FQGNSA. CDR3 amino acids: CASSPYPT.

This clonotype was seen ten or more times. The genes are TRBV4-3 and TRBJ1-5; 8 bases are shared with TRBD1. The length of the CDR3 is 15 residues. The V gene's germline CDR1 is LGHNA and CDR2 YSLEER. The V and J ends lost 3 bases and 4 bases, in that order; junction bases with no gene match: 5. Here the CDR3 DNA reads TGCGCCAGCAGCCAGGAGGACAGGGCGAATCAGCCCCAGCATTTT. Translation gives CASSQEDRANQPQHF.

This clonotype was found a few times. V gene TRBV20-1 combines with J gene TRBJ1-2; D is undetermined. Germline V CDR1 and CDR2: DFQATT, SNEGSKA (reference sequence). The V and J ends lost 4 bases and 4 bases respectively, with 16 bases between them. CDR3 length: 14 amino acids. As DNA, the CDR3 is TGCAGTGCTATGGTGCGATCCAATCCCTATGGCTACACCTTC. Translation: CSAMVRSNPYGYTF.

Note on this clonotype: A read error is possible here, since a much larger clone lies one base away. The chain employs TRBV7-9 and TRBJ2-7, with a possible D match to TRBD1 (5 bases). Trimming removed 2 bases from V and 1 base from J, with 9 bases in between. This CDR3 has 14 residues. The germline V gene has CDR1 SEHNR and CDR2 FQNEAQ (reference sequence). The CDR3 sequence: CASSLNRLSYEQYF. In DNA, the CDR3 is TGTGCCAGCAGCTTAAACAGGTTATCCTACGAGCAGTACTTC.